The 10 T cell receptor beta chains below were found in one sample sequenced in a study of PD-L1 blockade in urothelial cancer (dated by TCRdb to between 2016 and 2019). Receptor amplification or capture employed the immunoSEQ multiplex PCR assay. TCRdb took over this immuneACCESS table, retaining in-frame rearrangements with V and J assigned. Such tables are incomplete; in checked studies, under half of the missing clones stem from an unresolved V gene, and the remainder is unexplained. This sample has about 82,000 clones in its table, and about 81% of those were observed once. The top ten clones comprise around a tenth of the sample. Sequences were derived from PBMCs, sampled around atezolizumab (anti-PD-L1) treatment. The receptors shown here come from a man aged 65 to 85 with urothelial cancer.

The chain recombines TRBV18 with TRBJ1-2; D might be TRBD1 (6 bases). V was clipped by 1 base and J by 5 bases, with 20 bases between them. CDR3 size: 17 residues. Germline V CDR1 and CDR2: KGHSH, LQKENI. Here the CDR3 reads CASSPLGDTVNRYGYTF. CDR3 DNA: TGTGCCAGCTCACCACTTGGGGACACCGTAAATCGGTATGGCTACACCTTC.

Ten or more counts support this clone. V usage is TRBV15 and J usage is TRBJ1-1; no clear D. This CDR3 has 15 amino acids. Germline loops: CDR1 LNHNV, CDR2 YYDKDF (reference sequence). The germline V and J ends were trimmed by 3 bases and 0 bases, with 11 bases remaining between them. The CDR3 loop reads CATSRRQFMNTEAFF. The CDR3 bases are TGTGCCACCAGCAGGAGACAATTCATGAACACTGAAGCTTTCTTT. Filled out from reference TRBV15 and TRBJ1-1, the complete variable domain reads DAMVIQNPRYQVTQFGKPVTLSCSQTLNHNVMYWYQQKSSQAPKLLFHYYDKDFNNEADTPDNFQSRRPNTSFCFLDIRSPGLGDTAMYLCATSRRQFMNTEAFFGQGTRLTVV.

J is TRBJ1-1 and V is TRBV6-4, with no clear D. Trimming cost V 3 bases and J 1 base, with 6 bases left between them. In germline, CDR1 is MRHNA, CDR2 SNTAGT. This CDR3 contains 13 residues. The CDR3 bases are TGTGCCAGCAGTGAGAGTCAGAACACTGAAGCTTTCTTT. This gives the protein CASSESQNTEAFF.

The chain joins TRBV11-3 to TRBJ1-3; D may be TRBD1 (5 bases). Trimming took 0 bases from V and 2 from J, leaving 14 bases between them. CDR1 SGHNT and CDR2 YENEEA come from the germline V gene. The CDR3 loop spans 17 amino acids. The CDR3 DNA reads TGTGCCAGCAGCTTAGATCACGCAGGGATGGCTGGAAACACCATATATTTT. Translation gives CASSLDHAGMAGNTIYF.

V is TRBV6-5 and J is TRBJ1-2; 10 bases are a match to TRBD1. Unmatched junction bases numbered 8, after V lost 2 bases and J lost 5 bases. Per the germline V gene, CDR1 is MNHEY and CDR2 is SVGAGI. The CDR3 covers 16 residues. The CDR3 protein is CASSYTGTGVYYGYTF. The CDR3 DNA reads as TGTGCCAGCAGTTACACCGGGACAGGGGTATATTATGGCTACACCTTC.

The chain has TRBV19 and TRBJ2-5; TRBD2 aligns across 10 bases. The CDR3 consists of 16 residues. Germline lookup yields CDR1 LNHDA and CDR2 SQIVND (reference sequence). Trimming cost V 3 bases and J 5 bases; bases outside gene matches: 9. The CDR3, as DNA: TGTGCCAGTAGTATCCGGAGCGGGGGGGCCGTGGAGACCCAGTACTTC. This codes for CASSIRSGGAVETQYF.

This chain uses TRBV18 with TRBJ1-3; D is unresolved. The CDR3 sequence is 16 residues long. Germline CDR1 reads KGHSH; CDR2 reads LQKENI. Trimming removed 0 bases from V and 0 bases from J, with 9 bases in between. The CDR3 loop is CASSPPRVLSGNTIYF. In DNA form, the CDR3 reads TGTGCCAGCTCACCACCGCGAGTACTCTCTGGAAACACCATATATTTT.

The rearrangement links TRBV6-6 to TRBJ2-2, with TRBD1 matching over 7 bases. V shed 4 bases, J shed 1 base, and the junction held 3 bases outside the gene matches. Germline V CDR1 and CDR2: MNHNY, SVGAGI (reference sequence). The CDR3 spans 15 residues. CDR3 DNA sequence: TGTGCCAGCAGTTCCGGGACAGTGAACACCGGGGAGCTGTTTTTT. It translates to CASSSGTVNTGELFF.

The chain carries TRBV19 and TRBJ1-5; 9 bases fit TRBD1. This CDR3 has 14 amino acids. The germline gives CDR1 LNHDA, CDR2 SQIVND (reference sequence). Trimming cost V 10 bases and J 1 base; bases outside gene matches: 5. CDR3 sequence reads: CATRDRASNQPQHF. The CDR3 nucleotides are TGTGCCACCCGGGACAGGGCGAGCAATCAGCCCCAGCATTTT.

This chain connects TRBV6-6 to TRBJ1-1; perhaps TRBD1 as D (5 bases). With 8 bases removed from V and 4 bases from J, the gap between germline ends came to 14 bases. CDR3 length equals 13 residues. Germline CDR1 is MNHNY and CDR2 is SVGAGI (reference sequence). This chain's CDR3 is CASLPQGVTEAFF. In DNA form, the CDR3 reads TGTGCCAGCCTACCCCAGGGTGTCACTGAAGCTTTCTTT.